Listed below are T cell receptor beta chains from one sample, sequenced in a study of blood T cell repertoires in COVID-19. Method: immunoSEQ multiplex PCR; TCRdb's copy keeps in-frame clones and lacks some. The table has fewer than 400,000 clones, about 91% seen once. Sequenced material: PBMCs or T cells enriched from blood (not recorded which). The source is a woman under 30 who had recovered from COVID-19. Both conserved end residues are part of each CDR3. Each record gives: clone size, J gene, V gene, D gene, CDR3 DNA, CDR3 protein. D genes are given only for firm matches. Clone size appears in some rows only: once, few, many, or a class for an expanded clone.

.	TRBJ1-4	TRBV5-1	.	TGCGCCAGCAGCTTGGAAGGGGGAAATAATGAAAAACTGTTTTTT	CASSLEGGNNEKLFF
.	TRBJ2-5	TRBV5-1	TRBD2	TGCGCCAGCAGCAGGGCCGTAGCGGGAGGGCCGGAGACCCAGTACTTC	CASSRAVAGGPETQYF
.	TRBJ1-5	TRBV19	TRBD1	TGTGCCAGTAGCATCAGCGGGACAGGAGACAATCAGCCCCAGCATTTT	CASSISGTGDNQPQHF
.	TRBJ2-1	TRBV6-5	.	TGTGCCAGCAGTAGGGGCGGCACCTACAATGAGCAGTTCTTC	CASSRGGTYNEQFF
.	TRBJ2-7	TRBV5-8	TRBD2	TGTGCCAGCACCGGGGGACTAGCGGGAGGGCGCGAGCAGTACTTC	CASTGGLAGGREQYF
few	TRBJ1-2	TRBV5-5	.	TGTGCCAGCAGCTTGGTGGCAGGATCAACCTATGGCTACACCTTC	CASSLVAGSTYGYTF
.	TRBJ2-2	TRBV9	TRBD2	TGTGCCAGCAGCGTCGGACTAGCGGGAGTTGTTACCGGGGAGCTGTTTTTT	CASSVGLAGVVTGELFF
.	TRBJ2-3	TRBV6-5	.	TGTGCCAGCAGTTGGGACATCTTGGATACGCAGTATTTT	CASSWDILDTQYF
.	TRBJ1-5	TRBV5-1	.	TGCGCCAGCAGCTTGGCTGGGGGCCAGCCCCAGCATTTT	CASSLAGGQPQHF
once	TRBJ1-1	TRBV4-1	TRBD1	TGCGCCAGCAGGCAAGCCGGGACAGGGCGCAGCGCTGAAGCTTTCTTT	CASRQAGTGRSAEAFF
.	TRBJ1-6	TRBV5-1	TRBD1	TGCGCCAGCAGCTTAGGGACAGTTAATTCACCCCTCCACTTT	CASSLGTVNSPLHF
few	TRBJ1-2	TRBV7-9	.	TGTGCCAGCAGCCAAGGGACTGCTAGTTTGATCTATGGCTACACCTTC	CASSQGTASLIYGYTF
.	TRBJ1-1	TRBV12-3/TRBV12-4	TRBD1	TGTGCCAGCAAGGGGGCGCCCACTGAAGCTTTCTTT	CASKGAPTEAFF
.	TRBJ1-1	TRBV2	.	TGTGCCAGCAGTCCCCAACTCGGGGTCACGAACACTGAAGCTTTCTTT	CASSPQLGVTNTEAFF
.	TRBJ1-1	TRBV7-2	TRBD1	TGTGCCAGCAGCTTTAGCGGGGACAGGGTGCCTGAAGCTTTCTTT	CASSFSGDRVPEAFF
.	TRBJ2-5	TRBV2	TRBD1	TGTGCCAGCAGCGGTGGACAGGGGTTGGAGACCCAGTACTTC	CASSGGQGLETQYF
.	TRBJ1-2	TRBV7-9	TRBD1	TGTGCCAGCAGCTTAGGGTTTAGAAGGGACAGCGCTAACTATGGCTACACCTTC	CASSLGFRRDSANYGYTF
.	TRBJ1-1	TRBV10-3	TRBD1	TGTGCCATCACCAGAAGAGAAGGACAGGGCAACACTGAAGCTTTCTTT	CAITRREGQGNTEAFF
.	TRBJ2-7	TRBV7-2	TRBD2	TGTGCCAGCAGCTTAAACGGGGGGGCCTACTACGAGCAGTACTTC	CASSLNGGAYYEQYF
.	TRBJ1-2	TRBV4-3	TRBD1	TGCGCCAGCAGCCGGGGGACAGGGATTACCTTCGGCTACACCTTC	CASSRGTGITFGYTF
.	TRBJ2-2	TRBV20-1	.	TGCAGTGCTAGTAGAGCAACGAACACCGGGGAGCTGTTTTTT	CSASRATNTGELFF
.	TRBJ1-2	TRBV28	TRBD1	TGTGCCAGCAGTTCCGGGGACAGCAATTCTAACTATGGCTACACCTTC	CASSSGDSNSNYGYTF
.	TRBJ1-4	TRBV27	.	TGTGCCAGCAGGAGGACAGAGAATGAAAAACTGTTTTTT	CASRRTENEKLFF
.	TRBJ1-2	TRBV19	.	TGTGCCAGTAGCGTGGAGGGGAGAGAAAACTATGGCTACACCTTC	CASSVEGRENYGYTF
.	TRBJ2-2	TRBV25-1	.	TGTGCCAGCAGTGATAGAGAGGACACCGGGGAGCTGTTTTTT	CASSDREDTGELFF
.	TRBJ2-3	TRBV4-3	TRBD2	TGCGCCAGCAGCCAAGTACTAGCGGGGGGGGATACGCAGTATTTT	CASSQVLAGGDTQYF
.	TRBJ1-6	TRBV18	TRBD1	TGTGCCAGCTCACCACGGACAGGTGCCAACAATTCACCCCTCCACTTT	CASSPRTGANNSPLHF
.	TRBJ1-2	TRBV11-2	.	TGTGCCAGCAGCTTAGGACAGCTTGGCTACACCTTC	CASSLGQLGYTF
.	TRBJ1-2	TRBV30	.	TGTGCCTGGAGTGTGGTACAGGGCACTAACTATGGCTACACCTTC	CAWSVVQGTNYGYTF
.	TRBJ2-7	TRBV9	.	TGTGCCAGCAGCCCCCGTAGAGGCTCCTACGAGCAGTACTTC	CASSPRRGSYEQYF
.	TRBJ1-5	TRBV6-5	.	TGTGCCACCTCCGGGGGGGCCCCCAATCAGCCCCAGCATTTT	CATSGGAPNQPQHF
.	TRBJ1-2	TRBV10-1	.	TGCGCCAGCAGTGAGGACAGGCCCCTCAACTATGGCTACACCTTC	CASSEDRPLNYGYTF
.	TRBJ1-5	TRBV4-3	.	TGCGCCAGCAGCCAAGATTATGGGGCAGGGCCTCAGCCCCAGCATTTT	CASSQDYGAGPQPQHF
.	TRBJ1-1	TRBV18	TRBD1	TGTGCCAGCGGACAGGCTCAGGGGAACACTGAAGCTTTCTTT	CASGQAQGNTEAFF
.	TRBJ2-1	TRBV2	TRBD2	TGTGCCAGCAGTCCCCTTAGAGCGGGGGGAGGGTTCTTC	CASSPLRAGGGFF
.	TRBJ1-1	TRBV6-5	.	TGTGCCAGCAGAACCGGTGGAGATGAAGCTTTCTTT	CASRTGGDEAFF
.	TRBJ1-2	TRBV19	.	TGTGCCAGTAGTATCCCCAGCGCTATGGGCTACACCTTC	CASSIPSAMGYTF
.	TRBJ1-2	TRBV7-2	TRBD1	TGTGCCAGCAGCCTGGGACAGTATGGCTACACCTTC	CASSLGQYGYTF
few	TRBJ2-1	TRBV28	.	TGTGCCGCGCAGGGGACCATACGGTACAGCGATGAGCAGTTCTTC	CAAQGTIRYSDEQFF
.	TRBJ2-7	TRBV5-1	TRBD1	TGCGCCAGCAGCTCAGACAGGGACGAGCAGTACTTC	CASSSDRDEQYF
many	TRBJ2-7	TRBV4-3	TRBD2	TGCGCCAGCAGCCAAGAACCGAGCGGGACCTCCTACGAGCAGTACTTC	CASSQEPSGTSYEQYF
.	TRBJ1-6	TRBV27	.	TGTGCCAGCAGTTTGCGAACAGGGTACGATAATTCACCCCTCCACTTT	CASSLRTGYDNSPLHF
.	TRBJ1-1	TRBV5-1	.	TGCGCCAGCAGCTTGGGCCGGGAAGTCACTGAAGCTTTCTTT	CASSLGREVTEAFF
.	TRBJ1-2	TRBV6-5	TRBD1	TGTGCCAGCAGCCTGGACAGGGCGAGCGGCTACACCTTC	CASSLDRASGYTF